The clone carrying this T cell receptor (beta chain) came up a few times. Its antigen is still unknown. This specimen belongs to a study of regulatory T cells in long-lasting Graves disease. Study findings and constraints: TRBV28, TRBJ1-2 and TRBJ2-5 were favored in persistent disease. Peripheral blood was the sole material, not thyroid tissue.

Building the TCR beta libraries relied on iRepertoire HTBI primers, and CDR3 regions underwent Arm-PCR. TCRdb analysed the multiplex PCR reads with MiXCR anew, one entry per CDR3 protein. Of fewer than 650,000 distinct CDR3 sequences in the sample, about 16% were seen once. Time point denoted: newly diagnosed GD, antithyroid drugs for less than 3 months. From PBMCs, RNA was extracted and then used to make the TCR library. Germline assignment: CDR1 MNHNS and CDR2 SASEGT. V lost 5 bases and J lost 4, with 18 bases in between. The CDR3 covers 16 residues. These same records also appear under a second study, on T cells in Graves' hyperthyroidism and ophthalmopathy. Per that study: Ophthalmopathy, which appeared later, was predicted by the model a median 6.5 months before onset.

The specimen was peripheral blood mononuclear cells (PBMCs), collected at new diagnosis, from a patient treated with antithyroid drugs. The genes are TRBV6-1 and TRBJ1-5; D remains unclear. This TCR was sampled from a man aged 18 to 29 with Graves disease. CDR3 region: CASSHTVGRTNQPQHF. CDR3 coding DNA: TGTGCCAGCAGTCACACGGTAGGAAGGACGAATCAGCCCCAGCATTTT.